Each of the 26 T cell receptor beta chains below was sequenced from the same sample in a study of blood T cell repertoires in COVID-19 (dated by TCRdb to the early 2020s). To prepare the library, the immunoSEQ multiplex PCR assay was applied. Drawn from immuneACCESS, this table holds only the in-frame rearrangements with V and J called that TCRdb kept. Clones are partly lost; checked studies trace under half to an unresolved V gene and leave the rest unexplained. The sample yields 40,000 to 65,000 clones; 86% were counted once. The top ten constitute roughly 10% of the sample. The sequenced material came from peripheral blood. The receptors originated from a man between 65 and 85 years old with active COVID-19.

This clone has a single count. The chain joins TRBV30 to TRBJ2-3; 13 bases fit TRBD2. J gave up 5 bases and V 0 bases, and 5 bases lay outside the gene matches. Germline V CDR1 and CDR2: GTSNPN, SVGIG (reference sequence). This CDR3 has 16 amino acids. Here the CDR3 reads CAWSVGWTSGRDTQYF. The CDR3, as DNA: TGTGCCTGGAGTGTAGGGTGGACTAGCGGGAGAGATACGCAGTATTTT.

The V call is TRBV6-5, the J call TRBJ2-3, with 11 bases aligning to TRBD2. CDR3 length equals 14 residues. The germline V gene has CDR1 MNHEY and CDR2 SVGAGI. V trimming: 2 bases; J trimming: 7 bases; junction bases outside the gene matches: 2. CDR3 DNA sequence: TGTGCCAGCAGTTACCGACTAGCGGGGTATACGCAGTATTTT. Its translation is CASSYRLAGYTQYF.

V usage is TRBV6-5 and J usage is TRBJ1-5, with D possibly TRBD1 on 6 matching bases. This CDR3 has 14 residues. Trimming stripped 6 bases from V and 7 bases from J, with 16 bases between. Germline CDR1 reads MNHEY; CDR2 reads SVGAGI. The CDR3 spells CASSPRAGDQPQHF. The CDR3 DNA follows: TGTGCCAGCAGCCCCCGGGCAGGGGACCAGCCCCAGCATTTT.

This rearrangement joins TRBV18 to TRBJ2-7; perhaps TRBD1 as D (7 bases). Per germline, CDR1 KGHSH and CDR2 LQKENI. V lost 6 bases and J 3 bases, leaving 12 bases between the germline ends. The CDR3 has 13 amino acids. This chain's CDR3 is CASSRDSYYEQYF. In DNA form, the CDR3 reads TGTGCCAGCTCGCGGGACAGCTACTACGAGCAGTACTTC.

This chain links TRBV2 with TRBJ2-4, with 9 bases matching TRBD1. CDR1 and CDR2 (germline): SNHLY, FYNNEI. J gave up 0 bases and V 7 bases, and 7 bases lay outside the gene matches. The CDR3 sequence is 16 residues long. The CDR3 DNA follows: TGTGCCAGCATCATGGACAGGGGATTAGCCAAAAACATTCAGTACTTC. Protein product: CASIMDRGLAKNIQYF.

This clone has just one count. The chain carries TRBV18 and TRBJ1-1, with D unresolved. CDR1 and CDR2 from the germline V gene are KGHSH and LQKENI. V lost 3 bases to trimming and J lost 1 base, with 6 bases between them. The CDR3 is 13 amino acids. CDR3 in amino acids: CASSPSGNTEAFF. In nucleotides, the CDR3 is TGTGCCAGCTCACCCTCGGGGAACACTGAAGCTTTCTTT. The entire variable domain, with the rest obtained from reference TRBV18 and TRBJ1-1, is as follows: NAGVMQNPRHLVRRRGQEARLRCSPMKGHSHVYWYRQLPEEGLKFMVYLQKENIIDESGMPKERFSAEFPKEGPSILRIQQVVRGDSAAYFCASSPSGNTEAFFGQGTRLTVV.

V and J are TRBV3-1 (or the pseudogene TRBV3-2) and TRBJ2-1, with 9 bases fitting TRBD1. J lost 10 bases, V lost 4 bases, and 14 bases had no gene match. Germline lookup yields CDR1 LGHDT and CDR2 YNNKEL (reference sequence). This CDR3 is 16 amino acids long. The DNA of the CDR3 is TGTGCCAGCAGCCGCGACCTCGGGACAGGGCGGACCGAGCAGTTCTTC. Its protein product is CASSRDLGTGRTEQFF.

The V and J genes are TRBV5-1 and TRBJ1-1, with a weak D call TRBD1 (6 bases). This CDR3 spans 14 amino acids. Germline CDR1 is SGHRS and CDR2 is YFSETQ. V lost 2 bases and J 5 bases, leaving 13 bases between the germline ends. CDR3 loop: CASSFGGAKTEAFF. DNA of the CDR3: TGCGCCAGCAGCTTTGGGGGGGCTAAGACTGAAGCTTTCTTT.

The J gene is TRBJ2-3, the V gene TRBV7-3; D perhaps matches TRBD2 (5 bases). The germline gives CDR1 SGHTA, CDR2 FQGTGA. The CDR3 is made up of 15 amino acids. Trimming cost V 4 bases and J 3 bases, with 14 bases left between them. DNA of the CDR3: TGTGCCAGCAGCTGGCGAGGGAAGGTGACAGATACGCAGTATTTT. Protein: CASSWRGKVTDTQYF.

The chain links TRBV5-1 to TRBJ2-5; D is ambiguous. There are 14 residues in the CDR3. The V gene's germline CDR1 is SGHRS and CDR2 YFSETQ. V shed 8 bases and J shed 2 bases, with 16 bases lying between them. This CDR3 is CASRRVSEQETQYF. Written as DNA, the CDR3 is TGCGCCAGTCGCCGAGTATCGGAGCAAGAGACCCAGTACTTC.

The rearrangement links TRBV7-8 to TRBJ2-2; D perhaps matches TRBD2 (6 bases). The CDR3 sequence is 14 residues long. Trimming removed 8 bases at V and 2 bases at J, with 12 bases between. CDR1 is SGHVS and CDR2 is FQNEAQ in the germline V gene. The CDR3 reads CASLGGLNTGELFF. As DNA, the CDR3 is TGTGCCAGCTTAGGAGGGCTTAACACCGGGGAGCTGTTTTTT.

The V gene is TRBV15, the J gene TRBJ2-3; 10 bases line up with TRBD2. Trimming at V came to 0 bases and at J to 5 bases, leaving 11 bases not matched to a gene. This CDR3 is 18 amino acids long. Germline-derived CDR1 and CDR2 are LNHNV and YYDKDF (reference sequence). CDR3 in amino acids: CATSRDQSSGGLIDTQYF. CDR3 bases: TGTGCCACCAGCAGAGATCAGAGTAGCGGGGGGCTTATAGATACGCAGTATTTT. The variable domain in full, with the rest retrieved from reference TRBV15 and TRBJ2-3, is DAMVIQNPRYQVTQFGKPVTLSCSQTLNHNVMYWYQQKSSQAPKLLFHYYDKDFNNEADTPDNFQSRRPNTSFCFLDIRSPGLGDTAMYLCATSRDQSSGGLIDTQYFGPGTRLTVL.

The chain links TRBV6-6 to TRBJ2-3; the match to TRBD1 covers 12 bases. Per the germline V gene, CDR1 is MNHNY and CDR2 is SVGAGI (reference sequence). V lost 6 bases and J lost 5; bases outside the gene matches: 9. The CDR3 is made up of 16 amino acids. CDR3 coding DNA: TGTGCCAGCAGCCCCTCCGGGACAGGGGGCCTAGATACGCAGTATTTT. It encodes CASSPSGTGGLDTQYF.

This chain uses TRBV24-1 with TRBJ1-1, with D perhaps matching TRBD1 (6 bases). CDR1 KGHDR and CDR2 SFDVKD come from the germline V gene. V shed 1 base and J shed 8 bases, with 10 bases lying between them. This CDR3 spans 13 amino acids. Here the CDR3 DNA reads TGTGCCACCAGTGATTTCGGAGACAGGGAAGCTTTCTTT. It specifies CATSDFGDREAFF.

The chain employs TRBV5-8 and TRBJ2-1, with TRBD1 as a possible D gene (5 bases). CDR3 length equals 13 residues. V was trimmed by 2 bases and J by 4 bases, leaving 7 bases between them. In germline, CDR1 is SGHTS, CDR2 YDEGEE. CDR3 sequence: CASSFNRYNEQFF. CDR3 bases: TGTGCCAGCAGCTTTAACAGGTACAATGAGCAGTTCTTC.

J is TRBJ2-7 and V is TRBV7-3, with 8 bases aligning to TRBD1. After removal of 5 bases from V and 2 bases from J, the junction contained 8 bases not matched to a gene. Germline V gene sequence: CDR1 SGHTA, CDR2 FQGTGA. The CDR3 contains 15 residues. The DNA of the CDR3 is TGTGCCAGCAGCCCCCGACAGGGGCCCACCTACGAGCAGTACTTC. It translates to CASSPRQGPTYEQYF.

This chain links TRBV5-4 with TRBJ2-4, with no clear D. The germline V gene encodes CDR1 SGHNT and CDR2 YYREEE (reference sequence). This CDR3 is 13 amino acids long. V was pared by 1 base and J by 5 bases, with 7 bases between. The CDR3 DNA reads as TGTGCCAGCAGCTTGCCGACACAAAACATTCAGTACTTC. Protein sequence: CASSLPTQNIQYF. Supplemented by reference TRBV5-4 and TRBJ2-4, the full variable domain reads ETGVTQSPTHLIKTRGQQVTLRCSSQSGHNTVSWYQQALGQGPQFIFQYYREEENGRGNFPPRFSGLQFPNYSSELNVNALELDDSALYLCASSLPTQNIQYFGAGTRLSVL.

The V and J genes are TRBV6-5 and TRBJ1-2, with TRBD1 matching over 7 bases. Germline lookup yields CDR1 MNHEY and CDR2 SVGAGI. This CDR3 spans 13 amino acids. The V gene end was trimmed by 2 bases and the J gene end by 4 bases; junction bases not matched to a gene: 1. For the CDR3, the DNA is TGTGCCAGCAGTTACGAGGGGGCCTATGGCTACACCTTC. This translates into CASSYEGAYGYTF.

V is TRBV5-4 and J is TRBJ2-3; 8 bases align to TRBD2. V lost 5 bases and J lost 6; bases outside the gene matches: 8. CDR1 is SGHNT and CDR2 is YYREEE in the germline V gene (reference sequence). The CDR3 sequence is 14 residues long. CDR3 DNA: TGTGCCAGCAGTCGAGCGGGGGCCAGGGATACGCAGTATTTT. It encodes CASSRAGARDTQYF.

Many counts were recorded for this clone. This chain's CDR3 is CASSVAGVNSYEQYF. In DNA form, the CDR3 reads TGTGCCAGCAGCGTAGCGGGCGTAAACTCCTACGAGCAGTACTTC. V usage is TRBV5-5 and J usage is TRBJ2-7; 7 bases map to TRBD2. The CDR3 is 15 residues long. The trim removed 4 bases at V and 0 bases at J, leaving 7 bases unmatched. The germline V gene encodes CDR1 SGHKS and CDR2 YYEKEE (reference sequence).

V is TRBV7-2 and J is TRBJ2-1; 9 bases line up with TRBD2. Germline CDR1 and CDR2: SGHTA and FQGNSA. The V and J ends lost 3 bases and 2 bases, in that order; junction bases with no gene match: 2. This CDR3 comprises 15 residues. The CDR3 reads CASSFLAGAYNEQFF. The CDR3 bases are TGTGCCAGCAGCTTTTTAGCGGGGGCCTACAATGAGCAGTTCTTC.

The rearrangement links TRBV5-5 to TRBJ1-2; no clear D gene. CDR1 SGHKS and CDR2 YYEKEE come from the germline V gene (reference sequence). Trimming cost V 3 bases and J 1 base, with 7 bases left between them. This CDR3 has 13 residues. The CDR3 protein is CASSSGDNYGYTF. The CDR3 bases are TGTGCCAGCAGCTCCGGGGATAACTATGGCTACACCTTC. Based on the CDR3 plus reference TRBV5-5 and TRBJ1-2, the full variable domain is DAGVTQSPTHLIKTRGQQVTLRCSPISGHKSVSWYQQVLGQGPQFIFQYYEKEERGRGNFPDRFSARQFPNYSSELNVNALLLGDSALYLCASSSGDNYGYTFGSGTRLTVV.

The CDR3 spells CSVGSGKGSNEKLFF. CDR3 nucleotides: TGCAGCGTTGGATCAGGGAAGGGGTCTAATGAAAAACTGTTTTTT. The chain couples TRBV29-1 to TRBJ1-4; weak D call: TRBD1 (5 bases). The CDR3 totals 15 residues. Germline-derived CDR1 and CDR2 are SQVTM and ANQGSEA. The germline V and J ends were trimmed by 4 bases and 3 bases, with 15 bases remaining between them.

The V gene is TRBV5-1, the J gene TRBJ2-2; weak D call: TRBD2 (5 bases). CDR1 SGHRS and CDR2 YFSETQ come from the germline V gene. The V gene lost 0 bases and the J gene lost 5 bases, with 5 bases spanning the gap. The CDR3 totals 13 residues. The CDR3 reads CASSLAGTGELFF. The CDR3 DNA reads TGCGCCAGCAGCTTGGCGGGGACCGGGGAGCTGTTTTTT.

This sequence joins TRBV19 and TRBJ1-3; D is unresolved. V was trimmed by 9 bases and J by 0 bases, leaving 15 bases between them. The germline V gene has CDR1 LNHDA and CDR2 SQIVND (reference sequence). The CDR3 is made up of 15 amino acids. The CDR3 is CASFDLRGSGNTIYF. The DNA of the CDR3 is TGTGCCAGCTTCGACCTCCGCGGCTCTGGAAACACCATATATTTT.

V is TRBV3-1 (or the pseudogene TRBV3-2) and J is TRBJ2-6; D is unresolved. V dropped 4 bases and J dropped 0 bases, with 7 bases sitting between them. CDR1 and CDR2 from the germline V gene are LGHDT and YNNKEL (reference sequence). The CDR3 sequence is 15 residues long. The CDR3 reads CASSLQVSGANVLTF. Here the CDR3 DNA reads TGTGCCAGCAGCCTACAAGTCTCTGGGGCCAACGTCCTGACTTTC.